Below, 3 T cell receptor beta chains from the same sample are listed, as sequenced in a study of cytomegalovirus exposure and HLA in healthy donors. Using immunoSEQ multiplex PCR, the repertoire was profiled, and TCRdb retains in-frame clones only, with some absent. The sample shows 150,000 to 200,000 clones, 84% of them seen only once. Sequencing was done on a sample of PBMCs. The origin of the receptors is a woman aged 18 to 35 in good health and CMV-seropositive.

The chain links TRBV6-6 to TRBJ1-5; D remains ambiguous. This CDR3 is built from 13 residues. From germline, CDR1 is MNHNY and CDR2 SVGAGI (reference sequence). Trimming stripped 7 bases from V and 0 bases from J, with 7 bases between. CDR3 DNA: TGTGCCAGCACCCTAAATAGCAATCAGCCCCAGCATTTT. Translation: CASTLNSNQPQHF.

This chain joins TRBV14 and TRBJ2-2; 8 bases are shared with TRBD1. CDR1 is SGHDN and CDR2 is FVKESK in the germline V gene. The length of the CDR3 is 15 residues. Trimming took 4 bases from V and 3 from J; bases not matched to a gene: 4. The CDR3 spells CASSPTGAYTGELFF. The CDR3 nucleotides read TGTGCCAGCAGCCCGACAGGGGCGTACACCGGGGAGCTGTTTTTT.

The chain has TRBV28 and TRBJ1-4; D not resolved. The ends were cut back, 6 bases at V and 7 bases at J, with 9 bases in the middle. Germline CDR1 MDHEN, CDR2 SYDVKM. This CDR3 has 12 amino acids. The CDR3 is CASSARGEKLFF. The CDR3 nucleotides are TGTGCCAGCAGCGCTCGCGGTGAAAAACTGTTTTTT.